The rows below give T cell receptor beta chains drawn from one sample of a study of blood T cell repertoires in COVID-19. Method: immunoSEQ multiplex PCR; TCRdb's copy keeps in-frame clones and lacks some. In the table there are around 180,000 clones, roughly 84% of which are singletons. Material: peripheral blood. The receptors here all came from a woman aged 80 or over with active or convalescent COVID-19. The CDR3 runs from the conserved cysteine through the conserved F or W. A D gene is named only where the DNA matches it firmly. Expanded clones get a size class; other rows say once, few or many, or leave the size out.

13,TRBV5-6,TRBD1,TRBJ1-1,once,TGTGCCAGCAGCCTAGGGACAGGGCGGTTCGCTTTCTTT,CASSLGTGRFAFF
14,TRBV5-1,TRBD1,TRBJ2-7,once,TGCGCCAGCAGCTACCAACAGGGGAGCTACGAGCAGTACTTC,CASSYQQGSYEQYF
13,TRBV2,NA,TRBJ1-1,NA,TGTGCCAGCAGGCGGGACGGAAACACTGAAGCTTTCTTT,CASRRDGNTEAFF
13,TRBV7-3,TRBD2,TRBJ2-3,NA,TGTGCCAGCAGTAGCGGGAGGACAGATACGCAGTATTTT,CASSSGRTDTQYF
13,TRBV10-1,TRBD1,TRBJ2-7,NA,TGCGCCAGCAGTGCCGGGACAGCCTACGAGCAGTACTTC,CASSAGTAYEQYF
12,TRBV12-3/TRBV12-4,NA,TRBJ1-1,NA,TGTGCCAGCAGCACAGGGTACACTGAAGCTTTCTTT,CASSTGYTEAFF
15,TRBV5-1,TRBD1,TRBJ1-3,NA,TGCGCCAGCAGCCCTTGGGACAGCTCTGGAAACACCATATATTTT,CASSPWDSSGNTIYF
18,TRBV5-1,TRBD1,TRBJ2-6,NA,TGCGCCAGCAGCTTTGGGGACAGGATCCTCTCTGGGGCCAACGTCCTGACTTTC,CASSFGDRILSGANVLTF
13,TRBV29-1,NA,TRBJ1-1,NA,TGCAGCGTTGAGTTGAGGGTACCCACTGAAGCTTTCTTT,CSVELRVPTEAFF
15,TRBV28,NA,TRBJ1-4,NA,TGTGCCAGCATCGAATTTAGGGGCTCGGGTGAAAAACTGTTTTTT,CASIEFRGSGEKLFF
17,TRBV5-1,TRBD1,TRBJ1-1,NA,TGCGCCAGCAGAACCGGGACAGGGGGCCGCCGGGACACTGAAGCTTTCTTT,CASRTGTGGRRDTEAFF
14,TRBV5-4,NA,TRBJ2-5,NA,TGTGCCAGCAGCTTAAGTTTGGCGGGGGAGACCCAGTACTTC,CASSLSLAGETQYF
13,TRBV6-1,NA,TRBJ1-5,once,TGTGCCAGCAGTGAATACCACGGGCAGCCCCAGCATTTT,CASSEYHGQPQHF
14,TRBV24-1,TRBD1,TRBJ2-3,NA,TGTGCCGCGGGAGACAGGGGGAGCACAGATACGCAGTATTTT,CAAGDRGSTDTQYF
19,TRBV6-2/TRBV6-3,TRBD1,TRBJ2-5,NA,TGTGCCAGCAGTTATCCCACCCAGGGGGCAGGCCTCGAGACGGAGACCCAGTACTTC,CASSYPTQGAGLETETQYF
12,TRBV19,NA,TRBJ1-2,NA,TGTGCCAGTAGTATCGGGGACTATGGCTACACCTTC,CASSIGDYGYTF
16,TRBV5-6,TRBD2,TRBJ2-3,NA,TGTGCCAGCAGCTTGACTAGCGGGAGTGGGACAGATACGCAGTATTTT,CASSLTSGSGTDTQYF
17,TRBV5-8,NA,TRBJ1-3,NA,TGTGCCAGCAGCTTGGGACGTCTACTAACCTCTGGAAACACCATATATTTT,CASSLGRLLTSGNTIYF